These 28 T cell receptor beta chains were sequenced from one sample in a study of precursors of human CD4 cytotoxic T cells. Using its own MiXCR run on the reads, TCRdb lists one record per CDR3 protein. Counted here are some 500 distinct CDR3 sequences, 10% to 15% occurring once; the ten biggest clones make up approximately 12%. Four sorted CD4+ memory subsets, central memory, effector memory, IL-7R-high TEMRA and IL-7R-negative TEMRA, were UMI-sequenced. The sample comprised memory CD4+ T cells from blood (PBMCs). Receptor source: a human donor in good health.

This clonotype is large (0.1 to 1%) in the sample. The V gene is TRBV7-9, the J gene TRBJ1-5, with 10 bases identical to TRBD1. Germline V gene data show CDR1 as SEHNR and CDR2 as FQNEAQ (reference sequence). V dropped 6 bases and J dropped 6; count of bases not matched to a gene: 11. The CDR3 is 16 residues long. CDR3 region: CASSYSETGGPQPQHF. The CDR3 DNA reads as TGTGCCAGCAGTTATTCCGAGACAGGGGGCCCTCAGCCCCAGCATTTT.

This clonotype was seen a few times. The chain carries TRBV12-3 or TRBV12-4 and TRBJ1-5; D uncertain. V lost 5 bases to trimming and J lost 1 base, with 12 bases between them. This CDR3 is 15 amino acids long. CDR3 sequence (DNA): TGTGCCAGCAGTCCGTTGTCGCCAAGCAATCAGCCCCAGCATTTT. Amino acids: CASSPLSPSNQPQHF.

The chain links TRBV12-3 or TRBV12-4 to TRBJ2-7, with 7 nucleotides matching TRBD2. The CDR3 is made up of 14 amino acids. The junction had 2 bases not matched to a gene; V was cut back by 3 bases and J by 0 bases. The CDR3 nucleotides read TGTGCCAGCAGTTTGGGAGGGAGCTCCTACGAGCAGTACTTC. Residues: CASSLGGSSYEQYF.

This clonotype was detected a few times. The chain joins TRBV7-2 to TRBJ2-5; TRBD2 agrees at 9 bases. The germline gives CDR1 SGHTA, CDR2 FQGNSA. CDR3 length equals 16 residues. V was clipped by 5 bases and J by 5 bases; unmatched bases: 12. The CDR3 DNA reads TGTGCCAGCAGCCTCGTCGGGACTAGCCCTCGGGAGACCCAGTACTTC. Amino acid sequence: CASSLVGTSPRETQYF.

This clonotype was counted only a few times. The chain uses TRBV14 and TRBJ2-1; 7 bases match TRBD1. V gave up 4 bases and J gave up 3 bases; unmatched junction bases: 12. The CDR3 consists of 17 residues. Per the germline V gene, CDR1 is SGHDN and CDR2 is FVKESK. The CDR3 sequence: CASSLRLLGQDYNEQFF. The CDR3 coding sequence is TGTGCCAGCAGCCTCAGGCTTCTCGGACAGGACTACAATGAGCAGTTCTTC. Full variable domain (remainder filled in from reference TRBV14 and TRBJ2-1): EAGVTQFPSHSVIEKGQTVTLRCDPISGHDNLYWYRRVMGKEIKFLLHFVKESKQDESGMPNNRFLAERTGGTYSTLKVQPAELEDSGVYFCASSLRLLGQDYNEQFFGPGTRLTVL.

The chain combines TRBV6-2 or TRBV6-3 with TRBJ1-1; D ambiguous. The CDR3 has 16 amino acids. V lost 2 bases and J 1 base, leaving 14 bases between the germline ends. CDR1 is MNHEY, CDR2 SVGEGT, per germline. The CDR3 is CASSYDPATGNTEAFF. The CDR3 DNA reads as TGTGCCAGCAGTTACGATCCAGCAACGGGGAACACTGAAGCTTTCTTT.

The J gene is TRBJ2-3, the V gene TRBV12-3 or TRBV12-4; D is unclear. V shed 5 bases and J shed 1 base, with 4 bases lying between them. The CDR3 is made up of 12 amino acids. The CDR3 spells CASSGGTDTQYF. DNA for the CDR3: TGTGCCAGCAGTGGGGGCACAGATACGCAGTATTTT.

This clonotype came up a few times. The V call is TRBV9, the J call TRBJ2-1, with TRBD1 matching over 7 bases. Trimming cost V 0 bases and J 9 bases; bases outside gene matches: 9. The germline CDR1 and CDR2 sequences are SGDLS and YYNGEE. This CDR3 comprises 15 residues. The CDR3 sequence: CASSVADRARGEQFF. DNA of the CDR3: TGTGCCAGCAGCGTAGCCGACAGGGCACGAGGTGAGCAGTTCTTC. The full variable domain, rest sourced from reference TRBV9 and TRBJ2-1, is DSGVTQTPKHLITATGQRVTLRCSPRSGDLSVYWYQQSLDQGLQFLIQYYNGEERAKGNILERFSAQQFPDLHSELNLSSLELGDSALYFCASSVADRARGEQFFGPGTRLTVL.

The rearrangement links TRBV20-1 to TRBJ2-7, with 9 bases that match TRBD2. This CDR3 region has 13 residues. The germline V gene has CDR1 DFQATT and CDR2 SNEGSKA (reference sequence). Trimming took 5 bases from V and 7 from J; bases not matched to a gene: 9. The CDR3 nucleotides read TGCAGTGCTGAGCGGGGGGCCCCCGGGGAGCAGTACTTC. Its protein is CSAERGAPGEQYF.

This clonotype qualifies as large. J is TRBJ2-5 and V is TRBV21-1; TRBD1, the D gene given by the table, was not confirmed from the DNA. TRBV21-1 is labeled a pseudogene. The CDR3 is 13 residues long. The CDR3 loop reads CASSNRTGETQYF. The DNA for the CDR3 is TGTGCCAGCAGCAATAGGACAGGGGAGACCCAGTACTTC.

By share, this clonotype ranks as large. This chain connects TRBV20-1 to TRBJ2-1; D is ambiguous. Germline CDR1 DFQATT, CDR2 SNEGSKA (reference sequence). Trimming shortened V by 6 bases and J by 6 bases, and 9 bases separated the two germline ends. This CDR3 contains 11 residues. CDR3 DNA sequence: TGCAGTGCCCCGAGACCCAATGAGCAGTTCTTC. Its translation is CSAPRPNEQFF.

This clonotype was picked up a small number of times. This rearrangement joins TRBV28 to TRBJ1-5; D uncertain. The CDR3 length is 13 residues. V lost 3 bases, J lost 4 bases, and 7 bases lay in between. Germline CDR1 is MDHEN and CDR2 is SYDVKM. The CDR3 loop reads CASSLRINQPQHF. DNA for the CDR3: TGTGCCAGCAGTTTGAGGATAAATCAGCCCCAGCATTTT.

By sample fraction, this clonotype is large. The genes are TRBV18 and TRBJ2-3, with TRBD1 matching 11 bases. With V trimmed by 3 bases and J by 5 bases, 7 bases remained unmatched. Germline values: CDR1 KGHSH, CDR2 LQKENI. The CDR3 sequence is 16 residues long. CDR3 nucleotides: TGTGCCAGCTCACCCCCGGGACAGGGGGTTGGAGATACGCAGTATTTT. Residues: CASSPPGQGVGDTQYF.

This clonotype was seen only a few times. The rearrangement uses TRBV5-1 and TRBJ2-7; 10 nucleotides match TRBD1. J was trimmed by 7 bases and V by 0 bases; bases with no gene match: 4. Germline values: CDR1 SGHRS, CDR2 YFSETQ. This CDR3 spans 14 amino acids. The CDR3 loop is CASSLGQGAREQYF. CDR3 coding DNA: TGCGCCAGCAGCTTGGGACAGGGGGCCAGAGAGCAGTACTTC.

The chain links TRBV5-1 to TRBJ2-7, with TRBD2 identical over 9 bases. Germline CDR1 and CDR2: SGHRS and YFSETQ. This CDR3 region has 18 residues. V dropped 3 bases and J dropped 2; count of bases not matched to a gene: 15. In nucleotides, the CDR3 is TGCGCCAGCAGCTCCTTCGGTAGCGGGAGAGGTCTCCCCTACGAGCAGTACTTC. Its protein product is CASSSFGSGRGLPYEQYF.

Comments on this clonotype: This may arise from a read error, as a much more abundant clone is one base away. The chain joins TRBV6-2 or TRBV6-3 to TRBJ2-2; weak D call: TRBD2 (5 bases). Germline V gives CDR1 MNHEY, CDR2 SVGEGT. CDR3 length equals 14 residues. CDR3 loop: CSSSPTFRGGELFF. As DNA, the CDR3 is TGTTCCAGCAGTCCCACCTTTCGGGGCGGGGAGCTGTTTTTT.

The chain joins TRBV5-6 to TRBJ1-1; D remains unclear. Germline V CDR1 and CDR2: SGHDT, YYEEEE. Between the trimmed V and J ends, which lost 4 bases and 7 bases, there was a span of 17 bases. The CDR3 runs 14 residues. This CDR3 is CASSLNTAHGEAFF. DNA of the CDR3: TGTGCCAGCAGCCTCAATACGGCCCACGGTGAAGCTTTCTTT.

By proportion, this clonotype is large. The CDR3 spells CATSRDLSGNTIYF. CDR3 DNA: TGTGCCACCAGCAGAGATCTTTCAGGGAACACCATATATTTT. The gene calls are TRBV15 and TRBJ1-3; TRBD1 might be the D (5 bases). The V end was cut by 0 bases, the J end by 7 bases, with 10 bases between. The CDR3 sequence is 14 residues long. CDR1 and CDR2 from the germline V gene are LNHNV and YYDKDF (reference sequence).

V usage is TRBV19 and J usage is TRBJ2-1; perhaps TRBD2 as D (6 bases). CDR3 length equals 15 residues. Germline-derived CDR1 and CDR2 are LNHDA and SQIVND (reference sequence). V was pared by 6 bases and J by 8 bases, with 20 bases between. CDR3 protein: CASSRGASTFDEQFF. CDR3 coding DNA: TGTGCCAGTAGCCGCGGGGCTAGTACGTTCGATGAGCAGTTCTTC.

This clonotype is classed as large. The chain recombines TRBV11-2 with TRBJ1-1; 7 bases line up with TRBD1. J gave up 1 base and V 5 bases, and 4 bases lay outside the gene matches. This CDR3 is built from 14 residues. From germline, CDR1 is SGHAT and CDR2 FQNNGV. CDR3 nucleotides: TGTGCCAGCAGCCCACGGACAGGGAACACTGAAGCTTTCTTT. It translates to CASSPRTGNTEAFF.

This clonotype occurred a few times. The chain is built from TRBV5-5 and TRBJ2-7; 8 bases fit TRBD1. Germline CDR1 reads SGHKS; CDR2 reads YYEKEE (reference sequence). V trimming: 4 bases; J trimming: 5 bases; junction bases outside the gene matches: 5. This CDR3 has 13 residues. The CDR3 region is CASSRTGLHEQYF. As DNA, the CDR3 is TGTGCCAGCAGCCGGACAGGGTTACACGAGCAGTACTTC.

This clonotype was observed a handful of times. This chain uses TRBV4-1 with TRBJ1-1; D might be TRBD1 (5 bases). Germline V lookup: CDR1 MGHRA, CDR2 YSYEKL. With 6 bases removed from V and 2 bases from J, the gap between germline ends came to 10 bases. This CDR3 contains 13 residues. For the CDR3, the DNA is TGCGCCAGCAGACCAGGGCCCAACACTGAAGCTTTCTTT. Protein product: CASRPGPNTEAFF.

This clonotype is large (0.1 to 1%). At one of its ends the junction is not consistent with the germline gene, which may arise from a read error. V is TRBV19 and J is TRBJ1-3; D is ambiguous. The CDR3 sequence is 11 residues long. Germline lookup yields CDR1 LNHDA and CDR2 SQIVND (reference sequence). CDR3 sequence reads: CASSTADQLTF. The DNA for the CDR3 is TGTGCCAGTAGTACCGCGGACCAGCTAACTTTT. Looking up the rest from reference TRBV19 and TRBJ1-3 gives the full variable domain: DGGITQSPKYLFRKEGQNVTLSCEQNLNHDAMYWYRQDPGQGLRLIYYSQIVNDFQKGDIAEGYSVSREKKESFPLTVTSAQKNPTAFYLCASSTADQLTFGEGSWLTVV.

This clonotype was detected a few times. Here the CDR3 DNA reads TGTGCCAGCAGCTTAGGGCAGGGGGGCACCGGAATTCAGTACTTC. It translates to CASSLGQGGTGIQYF. The chain recombines TRBV11-2 with TRBJ2-4, with D possibly matching TRBD1 (7 bases). This CDR3 region has 15 residues. V lost 1 base, J lost 10 bases, and 17 bases lay in between. CDR1 SGHAT and CDR2 FQNNGV come from the germline V gene.

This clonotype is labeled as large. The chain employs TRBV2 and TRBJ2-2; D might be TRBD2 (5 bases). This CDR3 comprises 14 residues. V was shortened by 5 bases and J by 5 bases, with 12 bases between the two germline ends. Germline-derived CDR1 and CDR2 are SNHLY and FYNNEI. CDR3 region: CASSTHGKTGELFF. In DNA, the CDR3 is TGTGCCAGCAGTACCCACGGGAAGACCGGGGAGCTGTTTTTT. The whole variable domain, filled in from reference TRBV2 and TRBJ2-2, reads EPEVTQTPSHQVTQMGQEVILRCVPISNHLYFYWYRQILGQKVEFLVSFYNNEISEKSEIFDDQFSVERPDGSNFTLKIRSTKLEDSAMYFCASSTHGKTGELFFGEGSRLTVL.

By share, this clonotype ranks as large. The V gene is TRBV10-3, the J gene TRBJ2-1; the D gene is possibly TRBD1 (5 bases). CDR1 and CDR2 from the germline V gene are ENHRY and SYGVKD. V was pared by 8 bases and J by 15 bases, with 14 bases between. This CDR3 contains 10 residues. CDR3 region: CAIGAPRRFF. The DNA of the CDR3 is TGTGCCATCGGGGCCCCTCGCCGGTTCTTC.

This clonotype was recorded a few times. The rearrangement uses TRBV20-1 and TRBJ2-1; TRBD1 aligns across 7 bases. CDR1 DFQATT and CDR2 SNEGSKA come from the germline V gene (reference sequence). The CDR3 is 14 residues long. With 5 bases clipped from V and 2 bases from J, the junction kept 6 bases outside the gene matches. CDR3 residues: CSAVRDSAYNEQFF. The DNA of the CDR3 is TGCAGTGCTGTCCGGGACAGTGCCTACAATGAGCAGTTCTTC.

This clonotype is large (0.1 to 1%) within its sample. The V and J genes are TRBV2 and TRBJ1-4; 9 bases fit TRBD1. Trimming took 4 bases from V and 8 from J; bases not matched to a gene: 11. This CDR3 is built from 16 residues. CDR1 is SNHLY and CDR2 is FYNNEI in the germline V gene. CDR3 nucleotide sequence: TGTGCCAGCAGTGCGGATCCCGGGACAGGGAACGAAAAACTGTTTTTT. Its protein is CASSADPGTGNEKLFF.